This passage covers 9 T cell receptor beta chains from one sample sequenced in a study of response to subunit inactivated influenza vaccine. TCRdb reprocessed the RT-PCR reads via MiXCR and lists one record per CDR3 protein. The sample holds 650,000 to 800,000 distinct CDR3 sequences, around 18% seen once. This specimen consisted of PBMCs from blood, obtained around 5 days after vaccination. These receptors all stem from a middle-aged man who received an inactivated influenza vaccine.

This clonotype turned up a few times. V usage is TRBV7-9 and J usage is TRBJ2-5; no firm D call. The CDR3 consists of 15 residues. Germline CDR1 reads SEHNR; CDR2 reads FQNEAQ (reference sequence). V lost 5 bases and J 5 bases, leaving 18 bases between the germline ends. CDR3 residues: CASSPGYGQRETQYF. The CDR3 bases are TGTGCCAGCAGCCCAGGTTATGGTCAGAGGGAGACCCAGTACTTC. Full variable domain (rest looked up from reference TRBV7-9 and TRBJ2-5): DTGVSQNPRHKITKRGQNVTFRCDPISEHNRLYWYRQTLGQGPEFLTYFQNEAQLEKSRLLSDRFSAERPKGSFSTLEIQRTEQGDSAMYLCASSPGYGQRETQYFGPGTRLLVL.

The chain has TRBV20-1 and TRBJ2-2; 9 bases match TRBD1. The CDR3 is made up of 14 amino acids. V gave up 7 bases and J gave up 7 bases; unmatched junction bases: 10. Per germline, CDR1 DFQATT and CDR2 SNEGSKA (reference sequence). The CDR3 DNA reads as TGCAGTGTCCCGGGACAGGGCCGGGGCGGGGAGCTGTTTTTT. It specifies CSVPGQGRGGELFF.

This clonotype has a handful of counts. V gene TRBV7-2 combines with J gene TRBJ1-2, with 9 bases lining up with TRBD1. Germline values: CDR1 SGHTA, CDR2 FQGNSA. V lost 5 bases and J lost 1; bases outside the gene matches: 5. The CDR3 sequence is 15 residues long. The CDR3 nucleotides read TGTGCCAGCAGCGCCGGGACAGGGTTTAACTATGGCTACACCTTC. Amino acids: CASSAGTGFNYGYTF.

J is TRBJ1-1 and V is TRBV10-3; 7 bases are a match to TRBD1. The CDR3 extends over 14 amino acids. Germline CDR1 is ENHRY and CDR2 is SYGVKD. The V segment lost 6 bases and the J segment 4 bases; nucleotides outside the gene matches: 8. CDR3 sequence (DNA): TGTGCCATCAGGGACCGTTCAGGGGGCACTGAAGCTTTCTTT. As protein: CAIRDRSGGTEAFF.

CDR3 protein: CASSLYQGAYAGYTF. The CDR3 bases are TGTGCCAGCAGTTTATATCAGGGGGCCTATGCTGGCTACACCTTC. V is TRBV28 and J is TRBJ1-2; TRBD1 matches at 8 bases. This CDR3 contains 15 residues. The V gene's germline CDR1 is MDHEN and CDR2 SYDVKM. V lost 1 base and J lost 7; bases outside the gene matches: 8.

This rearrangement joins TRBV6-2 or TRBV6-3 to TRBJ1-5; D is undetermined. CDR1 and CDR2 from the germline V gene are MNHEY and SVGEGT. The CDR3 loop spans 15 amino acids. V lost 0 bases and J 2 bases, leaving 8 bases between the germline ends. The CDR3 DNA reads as TGTGCCAGCAGTTACTCCAAGCTCGGCAATCAGCCCCAGCATTTT. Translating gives CASSYSKLGNQPQHF.

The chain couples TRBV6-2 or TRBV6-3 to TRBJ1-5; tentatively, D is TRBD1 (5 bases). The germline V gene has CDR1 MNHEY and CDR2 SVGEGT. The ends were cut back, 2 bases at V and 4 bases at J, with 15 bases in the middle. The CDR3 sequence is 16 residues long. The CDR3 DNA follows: TGTGCCAGCAGTTACCGGGCAGGGCCCTTGAATCAGCCCCAGCATTTT. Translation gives CASSYRAGPLNQPQHF.

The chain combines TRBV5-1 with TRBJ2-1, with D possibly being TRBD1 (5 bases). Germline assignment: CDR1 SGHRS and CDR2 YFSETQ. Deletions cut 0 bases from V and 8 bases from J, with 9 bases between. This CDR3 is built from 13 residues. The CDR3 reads CASSLDRYDEQFF. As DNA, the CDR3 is TGCGCCAGCAGCTTGGACAGGTACGATGAGCAGTTCTTC.

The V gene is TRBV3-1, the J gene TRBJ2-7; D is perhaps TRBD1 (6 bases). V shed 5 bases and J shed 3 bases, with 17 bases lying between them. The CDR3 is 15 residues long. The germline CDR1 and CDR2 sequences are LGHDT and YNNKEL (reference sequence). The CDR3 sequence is CASSSARDNRYEQYF. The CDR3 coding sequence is TGTGCCAGCAGCTCTGCCCGGGACAACCGCTACGAGCAGTACTTC.